The 22 T cell receptor beta chains below come from one sample, sequenced in a study of shared clonotypes between healthy human individuals. The protocol was immunoSEQ multiplex PCR, while the TCRdb copy is restricted to in-frame clones and leaves out a portion. This sample has hundreds of thousands of clones, with roughly 98% found just once. Naive-designated CD8 cells lacked CD45RO, were positively enriched for CCR7, and omitted terminally differentiated effector memory CD45RA+ cells. Input material: naive CD8+ T cells sorted from blood. The receptors here all came from a man aged 25 to 40 in good health.

V and J are TRBV11-3 and TRBJ2-5, with D possibly being TRBD1 (6 bases). Trimming took 5 bases from V and 5 from J, leaving 15 bases between them. The CDR3 runs 14 residues. Germline V gene data show CDR1 as SGHNT and CDR2 as YENEEA. This chain's CDR3 is CASSQNRDRETQYF. The CDR3 nucleotides read TGTGCCAGCAGCCAAAACAGGGACCGGGAGACCCAGTACTTC.

The V gene is TRBV7-2, the J gene TRBJ2-1; no definite D call. Trimming shortened V by 5 bases and J by 3 bases, and 17 bases separated the two germline ends. Germline CDR1 and CDR2: SGHTA and FQGNSA. The CDR3 has 16 residues. CDR3 nucleotides: TGTGCCAGCAGCCCATCCTCTGCTGGCATCTACAATGAGCAGTTCTTC. Translating it yields CASSPSSAGIYNEQFF.

This clone was seen just once. This chain connects TRBV13 to TRBJ2-7; D is uncertain. CDR1 is PRHDT and CDR2 is FYEKMQ in the germline V gene (reference sequence). Trimming took 0 bases from V and 5 from J, leaving 14 bases between them. CDR3 size: 15 residues. The CDR3: CASSLGGRIRDEQYF. The CDR3 region has the DNA TGTGCCAGCAGCTTAGGTGGTAGAATCCGGGACGAGCAGTACTTC.

The rearrangement joins TRBV11-1 to TRBJ2-5; 10 nucleotides agree with TRBD1. Unmatched junction bases numbered 8, after V lost 5 bases and J lost 5 bases. The CDR3 is 15 amino acids. Germline-derived CDR1 and CDR2 are SGHAT and FQDESV (reference sequence). The CDR3 sequence: CASSLWDRGGETQYF. The CDR3 DNA is TGTGCCAGCAGCCTGTGGGACAGGGGAGGGGAGACCCAGTACTTC.

Comments on this clone: Germline is not matched at one junction end, which may reflect a read error. Here the CDR3 DNA reads TGTGCCAGCAGCGTAGCTGGGACAGGCGATGAGAAACTGTTTTTT. Translating gives CASSVAGTGDEKLFF. The rearrangement joins TRBV9 to TRBJ1-4; 8 bases agree with TRBD1. There are 15 residues in the CDR3. Germline V lookup: CDR1 SGDLS, CDR2 YYNGEE.

The chain uses TRBV27 and TRBJ2-7, with 11 bases aligning to TRBD2. From germline, CDR1 is MNHEY and CDR2 SMNVEV (reference sequence). The CDR3 is made up of 16 amino acids. J was trimmed by 5 bases and V by 4 bases; bases with no gene match: 10. The DNA for the CDR3 is TGTGCCAGCAGTTCCTATGGATTAGCGGGAGGGGACGAGCAGTACTTC. It yields the protein CASSSYGLAGGDEQYF.

The CDR3 is CASSPSGGYRNEQYF. The CDR3 DNA reads as TGTGCCAGCAGTCCTAGCGGGGGGTACAGAAACGAGCAGTACTTC. The rearrangement joins TRBV7-9 to TRBJ2-7, with 11 bases fitting TRBD2. Germline V gene lookup returns CDR1 SEHNR and CDR2 FQNEAQ (reference sequence). This CDR3 is 15 amino acids long. V lost 6 bases to trimming and J lost 5 bases; unmatched junction nucleotides: 9.

This clone was seen just once. The V and J genes are TRBV28 and TRBJ2-7, with TRBD1 identical over 7 bases. The germline gives CDR1 MDHEN, CDR2 SYDVKM. Trimming cost V 2 bases and J 10 bases; bases outside gene matches: 11. CDR3 size: 14 residues. The CDR3 nucleotides read TGTGCCAGCAGTTTAGGGACAGCCCCCCCCCAACAGTACTTC. This codes for CASSLGTAPPQQYF.

This chain connects TRBV6-5 to TRBJ2-2, with 7 bases identical to TRBD2. The CDR3 extends over 15 amino acids. The V gene end was trimmed by 6 bases and the J gene end by 4 bases; junction bases not matched to a gene: 8. CDR1 and CDR2 (germline): MNHEY, SVGAGI. CDR3 residues: CASSGRASGTGELFF. CDR3 DNA: TGTGCCAGCAGCGGGCGGGCTAGCGGCACCGGGGAGCTGTTTTTT.

This chain connects TRBV5-6 to TRBJ1-4; D is ambiguous. Germline V CDR1 and CDR2: SGHDT, YYEEEE. V lost 4 bases and J lost 4, with 8 bases in between. This CDR3 spans 13 amino acids. The CDR3 nucleotides read TGTGCCAGCAGCACTAGTGGTAATGAAAAACTGTTTTTT. As protein: CASSTSGNEKLFF.

The V and J genes are TRBV7-6 and TRBJ1-3; TRBD1 aligns across 9 bases. V was pared by 11 bases and J by 8 bases, with 13 bases of the junction left unmatched. The CDR3 loop spans 14 amino acids. CDR1 is SGHVS and CDR2 is FNYEAQ in the germline V gene. CDR3 residues: CAGGDRDREDTIYF. The CDR3 DNA sequence: TGTGCCGGCGGGGACCGGGACAGGGAGGACACCATATATTTT.

The chain has TRBV7-2 and TRBJ2-2, with 9 nucleotides matching TRBD1. J lost 4 bases, V lost 5 bases, and 8 bases had no gene match. The V gene's germline CDR1 is SGHTA and CDR2 FQGNSA. This CDR3 region has 16 residues. This CDR3 is CASSAPGTGLTGELFF. CDR3 sequence (DNA): TGTGCCAGCAGCGCCCCCGGGACAGGGCTCACCGGGGAGCTGTTTTTT.

In DNA form, the CDR3 reads TGTGCCAGTCTACTAGGCGCATGGGCCGGTGATGACAATGAGCAGTTCTTC. It codes for CASLLGAWAGDDNEQFF. The gene calls are TRBV19 and TRBJ2-1, with TRBD2 as a possible D gene (5 bases). The CDR3 runs to 17 residues. CDR1 is LNHDA, CDR2 SQIVND, per germline (reference sequence). The V gene lost 8 bases and the J gene lost 5 bases, with 25 bases spanning the gap. Full variable domain (outside the CDR3, taken from reference TRBV19 and TRBJ2-1): DGGITQSPKYLFRKEGQNVTLSCEQNLNHDAMYWYRQDPGQGLRLIYYSQIVNDFQKGDIAEGYSVSREKKESFPLTVTSAQKNPTAFYLCASLLGAWAGDDNEQFFGPGTRLTVL.

The chain combines TRBV2 with TRBJ2-5; D unresolved. Trimming pared 8 bases from V and 2 bases from J, leaving 15 bases between. CDR3 length: 14 amino acids. Germline V gene data show CDR1 as SNHLY and CDR2 as FYNNEI. The CDR3 DNA reads TGTGCCAGCTATTTAGATTCGCTTCAAGAGACCCAGTACTTC. Translation gives CASYLDSLQETQYF.

V usage is TRBV7-2 and J usage is TRBJ2-1, with D hard to call. This CDR3 has 14 amino acids. V lost 5 bases and J lost 6, with 14 bases in between. Germline CDR1 SGHTA, CDR2 FQGNSA. Written as DNA, the CDR3 is TGTGCCAGCAGCCATATACACGGAACCAATGAGCAGTTCTTC. Protein sequence: CASSHIHGTNEQFF.

The chain has TRBV7-9 and TRBJ2-7; 9 positions agree with TRBD1. CDR3 length: 16 amino acids. The V gene's germline CDR1 is SEHNR and CDR2 FQNEAQ (reference sequence). V gave up 6 bases and J gave up 0 bases; unmatched junction bases: 9. The CDR3 DNA follows: TGTGCCAGCAGTAGAACCGGGACAGGGAGCTCCTACGAGCAGTACTTC. Amino acids: CASSRTGTGSSYEQYF.

The chain is built from TRBV5-8 and TRBJ2-2; 7 nucleotides agree with TRBD1. The trim removed 7 bases at V and 1 base at J, leaving 10 bases unmatched. There are 16 residues in the CDR3. The V gene's germline CDR1 is SGHTS and CDR2 YDEGEE. The CDR3 DNA is TGTGCCAGCGCCTTGCCGGGGACAGTGAACACCGGGGAGCTGTTTTTT. Residues: CASALPGTVNTGELFF.

This chain links TRBV5-1 with TRBJ2-7; TRBD1 matches at 10 bases. V lost 4 bases, J lost 1 base, and 5 bases stayed unmatched. The CDR3 contains 15 residues. The germline V gene encodes CDR1 SGHRS and CDR2 YFSETQ. The CDR3 DNA reads as TGCGCCAGCAGCCCACCGGGACAGGGGTCCTACGAGCAGTACTTC. This codes for CASSPPGQGSYEQYF.

The chain has TRBV11-2 and TRBJ1-1; no reliable D call. The CDR3 is made up of 13 amino acids. Trimming took off 5 bases at V and 2 bases at J, with 9 bases between the two ends. Germline V gene data show CDR1 as SGHAT and CDR2 as FQNNGV. CDR3 nucleotide sequence: TGTGCCAGCAGCGCCCCTCAAAACACTGAAGCTTTCTTT. This gives the protein CASSAPQNTEAFF.

The gene calls are TRBV2 and TRBJ2-7; TRBD1 aligns across 10 bases. The CDR3 has 17 amino acids. Germline CDR1 SNHLY, CDR2 FYNNEI. The J segment lost 5 bases and the V segment lost 3 bases, leaving 13 bases of the junction unmatched. Written as DNA, the CDR3 is TGTGCCAGCAGTGATTCCCAGGGACAGGGGAATCGGAACGAGCAGTACTTC. Residues: CASSDSQGQGNRNEQYF.

V and J are TRBV27 and TRBJ1-2, with D perhaps matching TRBD1 (5 bases). CDR1 is MNHEY, CDR2 SMNVEV, per germline (reference sequence). The germline V and J ends were trimmed by 5 bases and 2 bases, with 12 bases remaining between them. The CDR3 runs 14 residues. The CDR3, as DNA: TGTGCCAGCAGTCCACGACAGATAAACTATGGCTACACCTTC. Its translation: CASSPRQINYGYTF.

V and J are TRBV4-1 and TRBJ2-1; D is possibly TRBD1 (6 bases). The V and J ends lost 3 bases and 4 bases respectively, with 16 bases between them. Germline assignment: CDR1 MGHRA and CDR2 YSYEKL. The CDR3 contains 16 residues. The DNA of the CDR3 is TGCGCCAGCAGCCACAGGGGTAGCAAATGGTACAATGAGCAGTTCTTC. Translation: CASSHRGSKWYNEQFF.